The rows below give T cell receptor beta chains drawn from one sample of a study of blood T cells in healthy people across ages. TCRdb reanalysed the 5' RACE reads using MiXCR and keeps one entry per CDR3 protein. The table shows 550,000 to 600,000 distinct CDR3 sequences, with around 48% occurring only once. The material sequenced was blood. These receptors were collected from a man older than 75 in good health. Each CDR3 is given with its conserved first and last residue. Fields, in order: D gene, J gene, clone size, V gene, CDR3 protein, CDR3 DNA. A D gene is named only where the DNA matches it firmly. A row's size may be missing; if present it is once, few, many or a size class.

d_call: NA; j_call: TRBJ2-7; clone_size: few; v_call: TRBV20-1; cdr3_aa: CSAHDKGDYEQYF; cdr3_nt: TGCAGTGCCCACGACAAGGGGGACTACGAGCAGTACTTC
d_call: NA; j_call: TRBJ2-7; clone_size: NA; v_call: TRBV6-2/TRBV6-3; cdr3_aa: CASYSASWHEQYF; cdr3_nt: TGTGCCAGTTACAGCGCTAGCTGGCACGAGCAGTACTTC
d_call: NA; j_call: TRBJ2-1; clone_size: NA; v_call: TRBV29-1; cdr3_aa: CSVEENRNEQFF; cdr3_nt: TGCAGCGTTGAAGAAAATCGCAATGAGCAGTTCTTC
d_call: TRBD2; j_call: TRBJ2-3; clone_size: NA; v_call: TRBV20-1; cdr3_aa: CSARDNPGLARDTQYF; cdr3_nt: TGCAGTGCTAGAGACAATCCGGGACTAGCGCGAGATACGCAGTATTTT
d_call: NA; j_call: TRBJ2-5; clone_size: NA; v_call: TRBV29-1; cdr3_aa: CSVLGRAQETQYF; cdr3_nt: TGCAGCGTTCTCGGACGGGCCCAAGAGACCCAGTACTTC
d_call: NA; j_call: TRBJ2-7; clone_size: NA; v_call: TRBV7-2; cdr3_aa: CASSRRTATYEQYF; cdr3_nt: TGTGCCAGCAGCCGAAGGACGGCCACCTACGAGCAGTACTTC
d_call: TRBD2; j_call: TRBJ2-1; clone_size: few; v_call: TRBV7-2; cdr3_aa: CASSLDGRASNEQFF; cdr3_nt: TGTGCCAGCAGCTTAGACGGGAGGGCCAGTAATGAGCAGTTCTTC
d_call: NA; j_call: TRBJ2-1; clone_size: NA; v_call: TRBV6-2/TRBV6-3; cdr3_aa: CASSRRPGRGFNEQFF; cdr3_nt: TGTGCCAGCAGCCGACGCCCCGGTAGGGGGTTCAATGAGCAGTTCTTC
d_call: NA; j_call: TRBJ2-5; clone_size: few; v_call: TRBV21-1; cdr3_aa: CASSKRDYPWKETQYF; cdr3_nt: TGTGCCAGCAGCAAACGGGACTACCCTTGGAAAGAGACCCAGTACTTC
d_call: TRBD1; j_call: TRBJ2-7; clone_size: NA; v_call: TRBV24-1; cdr3_aa: CATSDPGQGAMEGTYEQYF; cdr3_nt: TGTGCCACCAGTGATCCAGGACAGGGGGCTATGGAGGGCACCTACGAGCAGTACTTC
d_call: NA; j_call: TRBJ2-1; clone_size: NA; v_call: TRBV7-2; cdr3_aa: CASSRSGGGPYNEQFF; cdr3_nt: TGTGCCAGCAGCCGCAGTGGAGGGGGACCCTACAATGAGCAGTTCTTC
d_call: NA; j_call: TRBJ1-1; clone_size: NA; v_call: TRBV3-1; cdr3_aa: CASSQGPGLSNTEAFF; cdr3_nt: TGTGCCAGCAGCCAAGGGCCAGGGTTGTCGAACACTGAAGCTTTCTTT
d_call: TRBD1; j_call: TRBJ1-6; clone_size: NA; v_call: TRBV7-8; cdr3_aa: CASRTGDSPLHF; cdr3_nt: TGTGCCAGCAGGACAGGGGATTCACCCCTCCACTTT
d_call: TRBD2; j_call: TRBJ2-1; clone_size: few; v_call: TRBV9; cdr3_aa: CASSYLSGGTYNEQFF; cdr3_nt: TGTGCCAGCAGCTACCTGAGCGGGGGGACGTACAATGAGCAGTTCTTC
d_call: TRBD2; j_call: TRBJ2-7; clone_size: once; v_call: TRBV7-9; cdr3_aa: CASSLLAGEYF; cdr3_nt: TGTGCCAGCAGCTTGCTAGCGGGGGAGTACTTC
d_call: TRBD1; j_call: TRBJ2-1; clone_size: NA; v_call: TRBV18; cdr3_aa: CASSLFSGTEYNEQFF; cdr3_nt: TGTGCCAGCTCGTTATTCTCCGGGACAGAGTACAATGAGCAGTTCTTC
d_call: NA; j_call: TRBJ1-4; clone_size: NA; v_call: TRBV28; cdr3_aa: CASSLAATNEKLFF; cdr3_nt: TGTGCCAGCAGTTTAGCAGCAACTAATGAAAAACTGTTTTTT
d_call: NA; j_call: TRBJ2-5; clone_size: NA; v_call: TRBV6-5; cdr3_aa: CASRAERAAETQYF; cdr3_nt: TGTGCCAGCAGGGCGGAGCGAGCGGCGGAGACCCAGTACTTC
d_call: TRBD1; j_call: TRBJ2-7; clone_size: NA; v_call: TRBV18; cdr3_aa: CASSPPGQLSHEQYF; cdr3_nt: TGTGCCAGCTCACCCCCGGGACAGCTAAGCCACGAGCAGTACTTC
d_call: NA; j_call: TRBJ1-2; clone_size: many; v_call: TRBV6-5; cdr3_aa: CASSGLYGYTF; cdr3_nt: TGTGCCAGCAGTGGCCTCTATGGCTACACCTTC
d_call: TRBD1; j_call: TRBJ2-4; clone_size: few; v_call: TRBV3-1; cdr3_aa: CASSQDSRDRVLDIQYF; cdr3_nt: TGTGCCAGCAGCCAAGATTCCCGGGACAGGGTTTTGGACATTCAGTACTTC
d_call: TRBD2; j_call: TRBJ2-5; clone_size: NA; v_call: TRBV20-1; cdr3_aa: CSARGLAAQETQYF; cdr3_nt: TGCAGTGCTAGAGGACTAGCGGCACAAGAGACCCAGTACTTC
d_call: NA; j_call: TRBJ2-1; clone_size: NA; v_call: TRBV7-2; cdr3_aa: CASSHRSSYNEQFF; cdr3_nt: TGTGCCAGCAGCCATAGAAGCTCCTACAATGAGCAGTTCTTC
d_call: TRBD1; j_call: TRBJ2-5; clone_size: NA; v_call: TRBV7-2; cdr3_aa: CASSPTGGETQYF; cdr3_nt: TGTGCCAGCAGCCCAACAGGGGGAGAGACCCAGTACTTC
d_call: TRBD1; j_call: TRBJ2-1; clone_size: NA; v_call: TRBV27; cdr3_aa: CASSPRVTGAPNNEQFF; cdr3_nt: TGTGCCAGCAGTCCCAGGGTGACAGGGGCCCCCAACAATGAGCAGTTCTTC
d_call: NA; j_call: TRBJ1-1; clone_size: few; v_call: TRBV6-6; cdr3_aa: CASSSRGVGTEAFF; cdr3_nt: TGTGCCAGCAGTAGTAGGGGGGTTGGGACTGAAGCTTTCTTT
d_call: TRBD1; j_call: TRBJ2-1; clone_size: few; v_call: TRBV10-3; cdr3_aa: CAIRATGGQTSYNEQFF; cdr3_nt: TGTGCCATCAGGGCAACTGGGGGACAGACATCGTACAATGAGCAGTTCTTC
d_call: TRBD1; j_call: TRBJ1-1; clone_size: NA; v_call: TRBV7-2; cdr3_aa: CASTLGTGEDEAFF; cdr3_nt: TGTGCCAGCACCCTAGGGACAGGGGAGGATGAAGCTTTCTTT
d_call: NA; j_call: TRBJ2-4; clone_size: NA; v_call: TRBV12-3/TRBV12-4; cdr3_aa: CASSFLHRNIQYF; cdr3_nt: TGTGCCAGCAGTTTCCTACACCGTAACATTCAGTACTTC
d_call: NA; j_call: TRBJ2-5; clone_size: NA; v_call: TRBV20-1; cdr3_aa: CSARDQVIQETQYF; cdr3_nt: TGCAGTGCTAGAGATCAAGTGATCCAAGAGACCCAGTACTTC
d_call: NA; j_call: TRBJ1-2; clone_size: NA; v_call: TRBV6-1; cdr3_aa: CASSSAGAGDYGYTF; cdr3_nt: TGTGCCAGCAGTTCCGCCGGCGCAGGGGACTATGGCTACACCTTC
d_call: NA; j_call: TRBJ2-1; clone_size: few; v_call: TRBV5-5; cdr3_aa: CASSLGGTPPKNEQFF; cdr3_nt: TGTGCCAGCAGCTTGGGCGGGACACCCCCTAAGAATGAGCAGTTCTTC
d_call: NA; j_call: TRBJ2-7; clone_size: NA; v_call: TRBV6-6; cdr3_aa: CASSYSEARGDEQYF; cdr3_nt: TGTGCCAGCAGTTACTCGGAAGCCCGCGGGGACGAGCAGTACTTC
d_call: NA; j_call: TRBJ2-7; clone_size: NA; v_call: TRBV2; cdr3_aa: CASRSGYSYEQYF; cdr3_nt: TGTGCCAGCAGGAGCGGGTATTCCTACGAGCAGTACTTC
d_call: NA; j_call: TRBJ1-1; clone_size: few; v_call: TRBV10-3; cdr3_aa: CAISERRTVNTEAFF; cdr3_nt: TGTGCCATCAGTGAGAGGAGGACGGTAAACACTGAAGCTTTCTTT
d_call: NA; j_call: TRBJ2-1; clone_size: NA; v_call: TRBV20-1; cdr3_aa: CSAETTSEQFF; cdr3_nt: TGCAGTGCCGAGACCACCTCGGAGCAGTTCTTC
d_call: TRBD1; j_call: TRBJ2-3; clone_size: NA; v_call: TRBV29-1; cdr3_aa: CSVEVGQGVPDTQYF; cdr3_nt: TGCAGCGTTGAAGTTGGGCAGGGGGTCCCAGATACGCAGTATTTT
d_call: NA; j_call: TRBJ2-3; clone_size: few; v_call: TRBV5-5; cdr3_aa: CASSLVLSGVRSTDTQYF; cdr3_nt: TGTGCCAGCAGCTTGGTTCTATCGGGGGTCCGATCCACAGATACGCAGTATTTT
d_call: NA; j_call: TRBJ1-1; clone_size: NA; v_call: TRBV12-3/TRBV12-4; cdr3_aa: CASSLGREWDTEAFF; cdr3_nt: TGTGCCAGCAGTTTGGGCAGGGAGTGGGACACTGAAGCTTTCTTT
d_call: NA; j_call: TRBJ1-4; clone_size: NA; v_call: TRBV20-1; cdr3_aa: CSASVGGATNEKLFF; cdr3_nt: TGCAGTGCTAGTGTAGGCGGTGCAACTAATGAAAAACTGTTTTTT